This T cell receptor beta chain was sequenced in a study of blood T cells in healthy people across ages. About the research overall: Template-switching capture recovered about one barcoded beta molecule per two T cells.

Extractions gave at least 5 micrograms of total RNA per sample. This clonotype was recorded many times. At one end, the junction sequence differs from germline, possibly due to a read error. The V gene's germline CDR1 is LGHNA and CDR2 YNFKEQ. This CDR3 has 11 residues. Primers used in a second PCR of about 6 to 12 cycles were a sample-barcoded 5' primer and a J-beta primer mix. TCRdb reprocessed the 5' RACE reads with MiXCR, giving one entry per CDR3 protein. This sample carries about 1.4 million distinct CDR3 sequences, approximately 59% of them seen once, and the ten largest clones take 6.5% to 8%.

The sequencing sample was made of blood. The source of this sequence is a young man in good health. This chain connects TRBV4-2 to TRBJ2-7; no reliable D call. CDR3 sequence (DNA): TGCGCCAGCAGCCAAGGACGCGAGCAGTACTTC. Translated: CASSQGREQYF.